A selection of T cell receptor beta chains follows, all from one sample in a study of cytotoxic CD8 clonotypes in ibrutinib-treated CLL. Measured with immunoSEQ multiplex PCR; TCRdb has only the in-frame clones, and not every one. The sample gives more than 85,000 clones, roughly 80% of which show up once; roughly 25% is in the top ten. Source: PBMCs, taken after 24 months of ibrutinib treatment. The receptors come from a human donor with chronic lymphocytic leukemia. The CDR3 runs from the conserved cysteine through the conserved F or W. The D gene is left open where the match is weak. Clone size is shown for a subset of rows, as once, few, many or a class of expanded clone.

.,TRBD2,TRBJ2-5,TRBV11-2,TGTGCCAGCAGCCCATCAGTCAGCGGGAGTATTAGAGAGACCCAGTACTTC,CASSPSVSGSIRETQYF
.,TRBD1,TRBJ2-2,TRBV6-1,TGTGCCAGCAGGACGACAGGGATTACCGGGGAGCTGTTTTTT,CASRTTGITGELFF
.,TRBD2,TRBJ2-7,TRBV4-2,TGTGCCAGCAGCCAAGAGGTGACGGGACTAACCTACGAGCAGTACTTC,CASSQEVTGLTYEQYF
.,.,TRBJ1-1,TRBV27,TGTGCCAGCTCCAGCCCGGGACGATCCCCCACTGAAGCTTTCTTT,CASSSPGRSPTEAFF
many,.,TRBJ2-7,TRBV5-6,TGTGCCAGCAGCTACGAGCGCGGGCAGTACTTC,CASSYERGQYF
.,TRBD1,TRBJ1-6,TRBV19,TGTGCCAGTAGTAATACAGGGGACTCACCCCTCCACTTT,CASSNTGDSPLHF
.,.,TRBJ2-7,TRBV19,TGTGCCAGTAAGGGTATGGGGCGGGAAGGCTACGAGCAGTACTTC,CASKGMGREGYEQYF
.,.,TRBJ2-7,TRBV30,TGTGCCTGGAGGATACACTACGAGCAGTACTTC,CAWRIHYEQYF
.,.,TRBJ1-5,TRBV27,TGTGCCAGCAGGTCCCGGGACATTTATCAGCCCCAGCATTTT,CASRSRDIYQPQHF
.,.,TRBJ2-1,TRBV13,TGTGCCAGCAGCTTAACAAACTACAATGAGCAGTTCTTC,CASSLTNYNEQFF
.,TRBD1,TRBJ2-7,TRBV2,TGTGCCAGCACCCGGGACAGGAACTACGAGCAGTACTTC,CASTRDRNYEQYF
.,.,TRBJ2-2,TRBV11-2,TGTGCCAGCAGCATAAGGCCCTACTATCTAGACGCGAACACCGGGGAGCTGTTTTTT,CASSIRPYYLDANTGELFF
.,.,TRBJ1-2,TRBV4-1,TGCGCCAGCAGCCAAGGCGTCCGGGGAAGACCTAACTATGGCTACACCTTC,CASSQGVRGRPNYGYTF
.,.,TRBJ2-5,TRBV19,TGTGCCAGTAGTCCCTGGGTCCAGGGGGAGACCCAGTACTTC,CASSPWVQGETQYF
.,TRBD1,TRBJ1-4,TRBV5-4,TGTGCCAGCAGCAGGGACAGGGGGCAGGTTGGTGAAAAACTGTTTTTT,CASSRDRGQVGEKLFF
.,.,TRBJ2-3,TRBV4-1,TGCGCCAGCAGCCAAGATCAGCGGACCACAGATACGCAGTATTTT,CASSQDQRTTDTQYF
.,TRBD2,TRBJ2-1,TRBV19,TGTGCCAGTAGGATAGCGGGAGAAGATTACAATGAGCAGTTCTTC,CASRIAGEDYNEQFF
.,.,TRBJ2-1,TRBV4-3,TGCGCCAGCAGCCAAGTTCACCTCCCGGGGCAGTTCTTC,CASSQVHLPGQFF
.,TRBD1,TRBJ2-7,TRBV7-2,TGTGCCAGCAGCCTCATGTTAGGGACAGGGGCTTACGAGCAGTACTTC,CASSLMLGTGAYEQYF
.,TRBD1,TRBJ1-4,TRBV15,TGTGCCACCAGCAGGCCGGGACAGGGCACTGAAAAACTGTTTTTT,CATSRPGQGTEKLFF
.,TRBD1,TRBJ2-3,TRBV5-1,TGCGCCAGCAGCTTGGGGGCCGGGACAGGAGCTCGCACAGATACGCAGTATTTT,CASSLGAGTGARTDTQYF
.,TRBD2,TRBJ2-3,TRBV29-1,TGCAGCGTTGCGTTCGCTAGCGGGGGGGGACCTACGCAGTATTTT,CSVAFASGGGPTQYF
.,TRBD2,TRBJ2-1,TRBV27,TGTGCCAGCAGTTCCTTCTCTAGCGGGAGGAGTGAGCAGTTCTTC,CASSSFSSGRSEQFF
.,TRBD2,TRBJ2-7,TRBV29-1,TGCAGCGTCCGGACTAGCGGGAGGGCCCTCTCCTACGAGCAGTACTTC,CSVRTSGRALSYEQYF
.,.,TRBJ1-3,TRBV7-2,TGTGCCAGCAGCTTTGGGTACGGAAACACCATATATTTT,CASSFGYGNTIYF
few,TRBD2,TRBJ2-2,TRBV2,TGTGCCAGCAGGGCTTGGACTAGCGGCGGGGAGCTGTTTTTT,CASRAWTSGGELFF
.,TRBD1,TRBJ1-2,TRBV6-5,TGTGCCAGTTCGAGGACAGGGGAGAACTATGGCTACACCTTC,CASSRTGENYGYTF
.,TRBD1,TRBJ1-3,TRBV5-8,TGTGCCAGCAGCCCATACAGGGGTCAGAGAAACACCATATATTTT,CASSPYRGQRNTIYF
.,.,TRBJ1-3,TRBV19,TGTGCCAGTAGTATAGGTCGAACACAAGCTGGAAACACCATATATTTT,CASSIGRTQAGNTIYF
.,TRBD1,TRBJ2-2,TRBV5-5,TGTGCCAGCAGCACCACGACAGGGATGGCCACCGGGGAGCTGTTTTTT,CASSTTTGMATGELFF
few,TRBD1,TRBJ1-4,TRBV9,TGTGCCAGCAGCCACCGGGACAGGGGTGAAAAACTGTTTTTT,CASSHRDRGEKLFF
.,TRBD1,TRBJ1-1,TRBV5-1,TGCGCCAGCAGCTTTTACCCGGGACAGGGGGCGCAGACTGAAGCTTTCTTT,CASSFYPGQGAQTEAFF
.,TRBD2,TRBJ2-3,TRBV5-1,TGCGCCAGCAGCCCAGCGGGAGGGCCTGGAGATACGCAGTATTTT,CASSPAGGPGDTQYF
.,.,TRBJ2-3,TRBV4-2,TGTGCCAGCAGCCGGAGCTACTTCACAGATACGCAGTATTTT,CASSRSYFTDTQYF
once,.,TRBJ2-5,TRBV28,TGTGCCAGCAGGATGGGGGTAGCCCAGTACTTC,CASRMGVAQYF
.,TRBD2,TRBJ2-3,TRBV7-8,TGTGCCAGCAGCTTAGGTCAAACGGCGGGAGGGCCAAGGACGCAGTATTTT,CASSLGQTAGGPRTQYF
once,.,TRBJ1-1,TRBV6-5,TGTGCCAGCAGTTACCCCCCTGAAGCTTTCTTT,CASSYPPEAFF
.,TRBD2,TRBJ2-5,TRBV6-6,TGTGCCAGCAGCTGGCTAGCGGGAGCAGAGACCCAGTACTTC,CASSWLAGAETQYF
.,.,TRBJ1-6,TRBV30,TGTGCCTGGAGGGTCGTGGATAATTCACCCCTCCACTTT,CAWRVVDNSPLHF
few,TRBD1,TRBJ1-2,TRBV5-4,TGTGCCAGCCGTTGGGACAGGGGATCCGATGGCTACACCTTC,CASRWDRGSDGYTF
.,TRBD1,TRBJ1-2,TRBV5-1,TGCGCCAGCAGTCTGGACAGGGGGCATGGCTACACCTTC,CASSLDRGHGYTF
medium-sized,TRBD1,TRBJ1-4,TRBV6-5,TGTGCCAGCAGTTACTTTACCGACTCACAGGGGTCTCAACTGTTTTTT,CASSYFTDSQGSQLFF
few,TRBD2,TRBJ2-7,TRBV5-4,TGTGCCAGCAGCTCACAGGCGGGAGGTCCCTACGAGCAGTACTTC,CASSSQAGGPYEQYF
once,.,TRBJ2-7,TRBV6-5,TGTGCCAGCAGTTACAGGGGGGGTTCCTACGAGCAGTACTTC,CASSYRGGSYEQYF